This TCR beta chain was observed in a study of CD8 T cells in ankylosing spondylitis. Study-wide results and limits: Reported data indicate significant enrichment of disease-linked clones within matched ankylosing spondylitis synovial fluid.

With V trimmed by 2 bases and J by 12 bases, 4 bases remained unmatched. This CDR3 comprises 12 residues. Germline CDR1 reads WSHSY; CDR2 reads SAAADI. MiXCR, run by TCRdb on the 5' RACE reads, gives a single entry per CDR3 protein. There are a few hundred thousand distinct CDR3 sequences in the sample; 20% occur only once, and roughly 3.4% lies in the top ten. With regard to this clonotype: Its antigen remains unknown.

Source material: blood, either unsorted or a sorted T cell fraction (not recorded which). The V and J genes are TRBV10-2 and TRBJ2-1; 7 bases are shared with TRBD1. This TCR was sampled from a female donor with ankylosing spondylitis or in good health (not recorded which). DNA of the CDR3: TGCGCCAGCAGTGAGAGAGGGGACAGGCAGTTCTTC. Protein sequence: CASSERGDRQFF.